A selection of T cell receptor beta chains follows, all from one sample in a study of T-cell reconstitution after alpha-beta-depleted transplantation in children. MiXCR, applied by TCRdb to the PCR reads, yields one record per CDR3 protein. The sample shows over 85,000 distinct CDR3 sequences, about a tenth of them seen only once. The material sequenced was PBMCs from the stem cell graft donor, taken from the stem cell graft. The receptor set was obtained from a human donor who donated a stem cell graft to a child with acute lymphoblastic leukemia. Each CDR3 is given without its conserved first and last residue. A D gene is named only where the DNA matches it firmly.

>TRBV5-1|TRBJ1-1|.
ASSIRAARNTEAF
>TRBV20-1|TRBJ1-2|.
SARAGNYGYT
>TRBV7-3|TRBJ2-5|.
ASSSTRQETQY
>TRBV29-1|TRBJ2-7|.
SVDSSPTGSTYEQY
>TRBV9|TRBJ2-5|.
ASSYRGGRETQY
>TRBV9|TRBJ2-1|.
ASSALDQRRHNEQF
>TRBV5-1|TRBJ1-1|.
ASSLLSGSNTEAF
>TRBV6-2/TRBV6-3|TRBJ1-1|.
ASSYQGTPTEAF
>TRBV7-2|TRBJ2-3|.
ASSLASATDTQY
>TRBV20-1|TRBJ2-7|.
SATSGHRSSYEQY
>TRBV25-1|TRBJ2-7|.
ASSEWNRPYEQY
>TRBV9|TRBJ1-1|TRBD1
ASSNTGGRDTEAF
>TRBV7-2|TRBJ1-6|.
ASSPPKGGWTPLH
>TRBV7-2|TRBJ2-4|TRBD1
ASSLEDRGKNIQY
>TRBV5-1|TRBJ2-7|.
ASSPDAYEQY
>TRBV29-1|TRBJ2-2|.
SVVRDLNTGELF
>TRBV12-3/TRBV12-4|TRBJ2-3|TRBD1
ASSGQAEAIKGTDTQY
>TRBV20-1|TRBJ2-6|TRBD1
SARETRDRLSSGANVLT
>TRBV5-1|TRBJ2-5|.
ASRSGTPQETQY
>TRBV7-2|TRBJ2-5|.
ASSFSGWGDTETQY